The sequence of this T cell receptor beta chain was determined in a study of blood T cell repertoires in COVID-19. This clone was seen once. The data were produced by immunoSEQ multiplex PCR, yet TCRdb's version contains in-frame clones alone and is incomplete. The profile shows approximately 100,000 clones, more than 80% of them singletons. Germline V lookup: CDR1 LGHNA, CDR2 YNFKEQ. The ends lost 4 bases at V and 1 base at J; junction bases unmatched: 3. CDR3 length equals 15 residues. The source is a woman aged 60-75 years with acute or convalescent COVID-19. The source material was peripheral blood. The chain is built from TRBV4-2 and TRBJ1-5; 8 bases fit TRBD1. CDR3 protein: CASSPGGGSNQPQHF. CDR3 bases: TGTGCCAGCAGCCCAGGGGGCGGGAGCAATCAGCCCCAGCATTTT.